This T cell receptor beta chain was profiled in a study of OX40 agonist ivuxolimab in advanced cancers. The assay was immunoSEQ multiplex PCR, and TCRdb's table has in-frame clones only and misses some. The table records around 60,000 clones, about nine tenths of them present only once. The sample holds a few counts of this clone. Germline lookup yields CDR1 SGHAT and CDR2 FQNNGV. The CDR3 is made up of 15 amino acids. V gave up 3 bases and J gave up 4 bases, with 12 bases separating them. The receptor's source is an adult with an advanced solid tumor such as melanoma, head and neck, liver or kidney cancer. This chain uses TRBV11-2 with TRBJ2-2, with D possibly TRBD1 on 5 matching bases. Sequencing used CD4+ or CD8+ T cells sorted from blood, obtained in a trial of the OX40 agonist ivuxolimab. The CDR3 DNA sequence: TGTGCCAGCAGCTTTAGGCAGGGCGGCACCGGGGAGCTGTTTTTT. Translation: CASSFRQGGTGELFF.